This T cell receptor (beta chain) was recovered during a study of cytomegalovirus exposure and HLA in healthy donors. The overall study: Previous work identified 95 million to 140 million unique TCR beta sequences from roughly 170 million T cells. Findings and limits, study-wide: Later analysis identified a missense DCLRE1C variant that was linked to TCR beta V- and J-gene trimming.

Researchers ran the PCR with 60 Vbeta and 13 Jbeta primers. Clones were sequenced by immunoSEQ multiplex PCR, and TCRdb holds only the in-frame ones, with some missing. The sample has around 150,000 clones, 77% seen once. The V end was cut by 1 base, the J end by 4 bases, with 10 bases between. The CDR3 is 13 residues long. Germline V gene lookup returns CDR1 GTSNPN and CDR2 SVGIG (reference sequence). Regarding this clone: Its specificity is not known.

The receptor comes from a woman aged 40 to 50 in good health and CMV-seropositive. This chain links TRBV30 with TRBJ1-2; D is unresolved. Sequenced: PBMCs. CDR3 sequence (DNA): TGTGCCTGGAGTGGGACTCGCGGCTATGGCTACACCTTC. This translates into CAWSGTRGYGYTF.